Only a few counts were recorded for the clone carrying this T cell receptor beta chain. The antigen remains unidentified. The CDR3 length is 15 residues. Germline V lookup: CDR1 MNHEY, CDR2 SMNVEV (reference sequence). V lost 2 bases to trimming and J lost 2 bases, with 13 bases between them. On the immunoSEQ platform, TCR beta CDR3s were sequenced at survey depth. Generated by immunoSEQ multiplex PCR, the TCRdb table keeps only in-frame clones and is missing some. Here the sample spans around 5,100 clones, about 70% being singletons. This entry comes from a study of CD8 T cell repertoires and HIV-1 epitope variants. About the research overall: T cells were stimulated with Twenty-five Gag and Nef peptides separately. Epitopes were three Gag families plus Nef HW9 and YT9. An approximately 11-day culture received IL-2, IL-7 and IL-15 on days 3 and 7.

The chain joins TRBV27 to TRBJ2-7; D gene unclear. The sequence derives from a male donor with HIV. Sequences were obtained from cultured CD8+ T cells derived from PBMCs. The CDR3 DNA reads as TGTGCCAGCAGTTTAACAGCTCAGCTAACCTACGAGCAGTACTTC. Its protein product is CASSLTAQLTYEQYF.